The 23 T cell receptor beta chains in this list originate from one sample, sequenced in a study of blood T cell repertoires in COVID-19. Profiling relied on immunoSEQ multiplex PCR, and the TCRdb table lists in-frame clones only, not all of them. The sample has 150,000 to 200,000 clones; approximately 83% are singletons. Input material: peripheral blood. Source of these receptors: a man aged 50-59 years with active or convalescent COVID-19.

V and J are TRBV10-2 and TRBJ1-1, with D possibly TRBD1 on 5 matching bases. Trimming took 4 bases from V and 5 from J, leaving 11 bases between them. This CDR3 region has 13 residues. Per germline, CDR1 WSHSY and CDR2 SAAADI. CDR3: CASSAGGKTEAFF. The CDR3 DNA sequence: TGCGCCAGCAGTGCGGGGGGTAAGACTGAAGCTTTCTTT.

The CDR3 bases are TGTGCCAGTAGTGTTAGCGGGAAACGGGGGAATACGCAGTATTTT. Translating gives CASSVSGKRGNTQYF. The chain couples TRBV19 to TRBJ2-3; 8 nucleotides agree with TRBD2. Germline V gene lookup returns CDR1 LNHDA and CDR2 SQIVND (reference sequence). The V gene end was trimmed by 5 bases and the J gene end by 7 bases; junction bases not matched to a gene: 11. The length of the CDR3 is 15 residues.

The J gene is TRBJ2-2, the V gene TRBV5-1, with TRBD2 identical over 7 bases. The CDR3 length is 15 residues. Per the germline V gene, CDR1 is SGHRS and CDR2 is YFSETQ. J was trimmed by 3 bases and V by 4 bases; bases with no gene match: 6. Here the CDR3 reads CASSPEGGDTGELFF. Here the CDR3 DNA reads TGCGCCAGCAGCCCTGAGGGAGGGGACACCGGGGAGCTGTTTTTT.

The V and J genes are TRBV18 and TRBJ1-4; 9 bases match TRBD1. The CDR3 is 13 residues long. V was pared by 4 bases and J by 6 bases, with 0 bases of the junction left unmatched. The V gene's germline CDR1 is KGHSH and CDR2 LQKENI. The CDR3 is CASSRDRDEKLFF. As DNA, the CDR3 is TGTGCCAGCTCACGGGACAGGGATGAAAAACTGTTTTTT.

The rearrangement joins TRBV3-1 (or the pseudogene TRBV3-2) to TRBJ2-7, with D perhaps matching TRBD1 (6 bases). Germline V gene lookup returns CDR1 LGHDT and CDR2 YNNKEL (reference sequence). V shed 0 bases and J shed 3 bases, with 12 bases lying between them. The CDR3 is made up of 15 amino acids. This CDR3 is CASSQEAGVGYEQYF. The DNA of the CDR3 is TGTGCCAGCAGCCAAGAGGCAGGGGTTGGCTACGAGCAGTACTTC.

The J gene is TRBJ2-2, the V gene TRBV19; unclear D gene. V was cut by 1 base and J by 5 bases, with 5 bases left in between. This CDR3 is 13 amino acids long. The germline CDR1 and CDR2 sequences are LNHDA and SQIVND (reference sequence). The CDR3 reads CASSIAETGELFF. DNA of the CDR3: TGTGCCAGTAGTATAGCCGAGACCGGGGAGCTGTTTTTT.

This chain joins TRBV7-3 and TRBJ2-2, with 10 positions matching TRBD1. The germline gives CDR1 SGHTA, CDR2 FQGTGA. The CDR3 loop spans 15 amino acids. Trimming removed 5 bases from V and 6 bases from J; junction bases left unmatched: 6. The CDR3 DNA reads TGTGCCAGCAGCACAACCGGGACAGGGGCCGGGGAGCTGTTTTTT. Translated, it gives CASSTTGTGAGELFF. Full variable domain (remainder filled in from reference TRBV7-3 and TRBJ2-2): GAGVSQTPSNKVTEKGKYVELRCDPISGHTALYWYRQSLGQGPEFLIYFQGTGAADDSGLPNDRFFAVRPEGSVSTLKIQRTERGDSAVYLCASSTTGTGAGELFFGEGSRLTVL.

This sequence joins TRBV7-3 and TRBJ2-1; D ambiguous. The CDR3 covers 15 residues. The V and J ends lost 3 bases and 2 bases respectively, with 11 bases between them. Germline loops: CDR1 SGHTA, CDR2 FQGTGA. The CDR3 sequence is CASSLSSTPYNEQFF. The CDR3 coding sequence is TGTGCCAGCAGCTTGAGTAGCACGCCCTACAATGAGCAGTTCTTC. The full variable domain, its missing parts supplied by reference TRBV7-3 and TRBJ2-1, is GAGVSQTPSNKVTEKGKYVELRCDPISGHTALYWYRQSLGQGPEFLIYFQGTGAADDSGLPNDRFFAVRPEGSVSTLKIQRTERGDSAVYLCASSLSSTPYNEQFFGPGTRLTVL.

The J gene is TRBJ2-1, the V gene TRBV10-3; D is uncertain. CDR1 and CDR2 (germline): ENHRY, SYGVKD. CDR3 length: 17 residues. The V end was cut by 2 bases, the J end by 0 bases, with 14 bases between. The CDR3 DNA follows: TGTGCCATCAGTGAGCCAACCGGTAAAAGCTCCTACAATGAGCAGTTCTTC. It encodes CAISEPTGKSSYNEQFF.

The chain couples TRBV7-3 to TRBJ2-3, with TRBD2 as a possible D gene (6 bases). V lost 5 bases, J lost 1 base, and 13 bases lay in between. Germline V gene data show CDR1 as SGHTA and CDR2 as FQGTGA. The CDR3 sequence is 15 residues long. The CDR3 nucleotides read TGTGCCAGCAGCGAGGACGGGAGTGGCACAGATACGCAGTATTTT. Its protein product is CASSEDGSGTDTQYF.

This chain links TRBV6-5 with TRBJ2-1, with D perhaps matching TRBD2 (6 bases). Trimming stripped 5 bases from V and 5 bases from J, with 13 bases between. The CDR3 covers 14 residues. The germline V gene has CDR1 MNHEY and CDR2 SVGAGI. In DNA, the CDR3 is TGTGCCAGCAGTCTAAGAGCTAGCGACAATGAGCAGTTCTTC. This sequence encodes CASSLRASDNEQFF.

The chain has TRBV13 and TRBJ2-7; 9 bases line up with TRBD1. The CDR3 runs 14 residues. CDR1 and CDR2 from the germline V gene are PRHDT and FYEKMQ (reference sequence). V lost 4 bases to trimming and J lost 4 bases; unmatched junction nucleotides: 5. The CDR3 protein is CASSSGTGWYEQYF. The CDR3 nucleotides are TGTGCCAGCAGCTCGGGGACAGGGTGGTACGAGCAGTACTTC.

V gene TRBV19 combines with J gene TRBJ1-1, with TRBD1 matching 7 bases. There are 15 residues in the CDR3. Germline CDR1 reads LNHDA; CDR2 reads SQIVND (reference sequence). V was clipped by 1 base and J by 4 bases; unmatched bases: 6. CDR3 loop: CASSIGQGIGTEAFF. The CDR3 region has the DNA TGTGCCAGTAGTATAGGACAGGGTATTGGCACTGAAGCTTTCTTT.

This sequence joins TRBV4-3 and TRBJ1-2; possible D gene TRBD1, 5 bases. This CDR3 comprises 16 residues. The germline CDR1 and CDR2 sequences are LGHNA and YSLEER. V was pared by 0 bases and J by 6 bases, with 17 bases between. The CDR3 region has the DNA TGCGCCAGCAGCCAAGAGGGTTGGGCAGGGTCGGATGGCTACACCTTC. Translation: CASSQEGWAGSDGYTF.

The chain is built from TRBV19 and TRBJ2-1, with TRBD2 as a possible D gene (6 bases). Germline CDR1 is LNHDA and CDR2 is SQIVND (reference sequence). The CDR3 has 17 amino acids. The germline V and J ends were trimmed by 6 bases and 0 bases, with 18 bases remaining between them. CDR3 residues: CASSSQGGRSSYNEQFF. The CDR3 coding sequence is TGTGCCAGTAGCAGCCAAGGAGGGAGAAGCTCCTACAATGAGCAGTTCTTC.

This chain uses TRBV7-2 with TRBJ1-2, with TRBD1 identical over 8 bases. This CDR3 is 17 amino acids long. From germline, CDR1 is SGHTA and CDR2 FQGNSA. Losses at the gene ends were 4 bases for V and 6 bases for J; bases not matched to a gene: 16. CDR3 sequence reads: CASSYLDAQGARDGYTF. The CDR3 nucleotides are TGTGCCAGCAGCTATCTGGACGCTCAGGGGGCAAGGGATGGCTACACCTTC.

This clone was seen more than once but under ten times. The genes are TRBV9 and TRBJ1-5; D is unresolved. This CDR3 is 14 amino acids long. With 3 bases removed from V and 0 bases from J, the gap between germline ends came to 7 bases. CDR1 is SGDLS, CDR2 YYNGEE, per germline. The DNA of the CDR3 is TGTGCCAGCAGCGCCGCCTATAGCAATCAGCCCCAGCATTTT. Amino acid sequence: CASSAAYSNQPQHF.

The chain carries TRBV18 and TRBJ2-1, with 10 bases lining up with TRBD2. Germline V gene data show CDR1 as KGHSH and CDR2 as LQKENI. Trimming removed 8 bases from V and 7 bases from J; junction bases left unmatched: 11. The CDR3 sequence is 15 residues long. The CDR3 DNA reads as TGTGCCAGCCGCCAGCTAGCGGGAGTGTGGAATGAGCAGTTCTTC. Amino acids: CASRQLAGVWNEQFF.

The rearrangement links TRBV19 to TRBJ1-2; 7 bases line up with TRBD1. Looked up from germline, CDR1 is LNHDA and CDR2 is SQIVND (reference sequence). CDR3 length equals 15 residues. V was pared by 3 bases and J by 6 bases, with 10 bases of the junction left unmatched. CDR3 nucleotide sequence: TGTGCCAGTAGTATTACAGGGGATGGAATTGATGGCTACACCTTC. Encoded protein: CASSITGDGIDGYTF.

This chain links TRBV5-1 with TRBJ1-2; possible D gene TRBD1, 6 bases. V lost 9 bases to trimming and J lost 2 bases, with 17 bases between them. The CDR3 consists of 14 residues. Germline-derived CDR1 and CDR2 are SGHRS and YFSETQ. The CDR3 DNA reads TGCGCCATCTTTGGGGGGGACATGAACTATGGCTACACCTTC. Translation gives CAIFGGDMNYGYTF. Complete variable domain (other parts from reference TRBV5-1 and TRBJ1-2): KAGVTQTPRYLIKTRGQQVTLSCSPISGHRSVSWYQQTPGQGLQFLFEYFSETQRNKGNFPGRFSGRQFSNSRSEMNVSTLELGDSALYLCAIFGGDMNYGYTFGSGTRLTVV.

J is TRBJ2-4 and V is TRBV6-5; 9 bases are shared with TRBD1. Germline V gene lookup returns CDR1 MNHEY and CDR2 SVGAGI. J lost 8 bases, V lost 6 bases, and 5 bases had no gene match. The CDR3 is 13 amino acids. CDR3 DNA: TGTGCCAGCAGGGACAGGGGATGGGACATTCAGTACTTC. This translates into CASRDRGWDIQYF.

The chain uses TRBV4-3 and TRBJ2-2; D is unresolved. From germline, CDR1 is LGHNA and CDR2 YSLEER. This CDR3 comprises 16 residues. The V end lost 1 base, the J end lost 0 bases, and 9 bases lay between the germline ends. CDR3 protein: CASSQGQIANTGELFF. The CDR3 nucleotides are TGCGCCAGCAGCCAAGGTCAGATTGCGAACACCGGGGAGCTGTTTTTT.

In its sample, this clone was seen once. The V and J genes are TRBV24-1 and TRBJ2-5, with TRBD1 identical over 7 bases. Germline trimming cut 4 bases from V and 4 bases from J; bases unmatched to any gene: 8. CDR3 length: 15 residues. Germline V gives CDR1 KGHDR, CDR2 SFDVKD. CDR3: CATSDPSGQLETQYF. DNA of the CDR3: TGTGCCACCAGTGACCCCTCGGGACAGCTAGAGACCCAGTACTTC.